Each of the 20 T cell receptor beta chains below was sequenced from the same sample in a study of T-cell reconstitution after alpha-beta-depleted transplantation in children. Unique molecular identifiers were incorporated into the prepared TCRbeta library. TCRdb redid the calling of the PCR reads with MiXCR, one entry per CDR3 protein. Of roughly 300,000 distinct CDR3 sequences listed, around a tenth were seen once; the top ten hold 20% to 25%. Sequenced here: peripheral blood, sampled 180 days after TCRalphabeta/CD19-depleted stem cell transplant. These receptor sequences come from a male patient aged 2-15 years who had a stem cell transplant for chronic granulomatous disease, so the T cells may come from the graft donor.

This clonotype was seen ten or more times. This sequence joins TRBV7-9 and TRBJ2-6; D unclear. Germline values: CDR1 SEHNR, CDR2 FQNEAQ (reference sequence). This CDR3 spans 14 amino acids. V gave up 4 bases and J gave up 2 bases, with 6 bases separating them. This chain's CDR3 is CASSYPPGANVLTF. Here the CDR3 DNA reads TGTGCCAGCAGCTACCCCCCTGGGGCCAACGTCCTGACTTTC.

V gene TRBV25-1 combines with J gene TRBJ2-5; D not certain. CDR1 and CDR2 (germline): MGHDK, SYGVNS. The CDR3 contains 17 residues. V was shortened by 4 bases and J by 5 bases, with 23 bases between the two germline ends. The CDR3 DNA reads TGTGCCAGCAGTGGCCCCCGCCCCTCATATGGGATGGAGACCCAGTACTTC. The encoded protein is CASSGPRPSYGMETQYF.

Points on this clonotype: One base away lies a much larger clone, so this may be a sequencing read error. V usage is TRBV20-1 and J usage is TRBJ1-5; TRBD1 aligns across 7 bases. Looked up from germline, CDR1 is DFQATT and CDR2 is SNEGSKA (reference sequence). The CDR3 sequence is 15 residues long. This CDR3 is CSARGRQGGNRPQHF. CDR3 sequence (DNA): TGCAGTGCTAGAGGCCGGCAGGGGGGGAATCGGCCCCAGCATTTT.

This clonotype was observed at least ten times. DNA of the CDR3: TGCGCCAGCAGCCAACGAGTCTTGCCCAAAGAGACCCAGTACTTC. It encodes CASSQRVLPKETQYF. This chain connects TRBV4-1 to TRBJ2-5; D is unclear. CDR1 is MGHRA and CDR2 is YSYEKL in the germline V gene. The CDR3 runs to 15 residues. Trimming shortened V by 2 bases and J by 3 bases, and 13 bases separated the two germline ends.

V is TRBV7-3 and J is TRBJ2-2; TRBD2 matches 8 bases. The CDR3 runs 15 residues. Germline V gives CDR1 SGHTA, CDR2 FQGTGA. With 2 bases clipped from V and 5 bases from J, the junction kept 4 bases outside the gene matches. The CDR3 DNA sequence: TGTGCCAGCAGCTTACAATCTAGCGGGACCGGGGAGCTGTTTTTT. Translation: CASSLQSSGTGELFF.

This clonotype was seen ten or more times. The genes are TRBV6-2 or TRBV6-3 and TRBJ2-5; 10 bases are a match to TRBD2. J was trimmed by 0 bases and V by 6 bases; bases with no gene match: 16. From germline, CDR1 is MNHEY and CDR2 SVGEGT. This CDR3 has 19 amino acids. CDR3 in DNA: TGTGCCAGCAGATTTCTAGCGGGAGAGCCGCACTACTACCAAGAGACCCAGTACTTC. Translated: CASRFLAGEPHYYQETQYF.

In this sample, this clonotype turned up many times. This chain's CDR3 is CSVPVGGALTDTQYF. The CDR3 bases are TGCAGCGTCCCCGTTGGAGGGGCGCTTACAGATACGCAGTATTTT. V is TRBV29-1 and J is TRBJ2-3; weak D call: TRBD2 (6 bases). CDR1 and CDR2 from the germline V gene are SQVTM and ANQGSEA. The CDR3 has 15 amino acids. V was trimmed by 6 bases and J by 3 bases, leaving 19 bases between them.

This clonotype has at least ten counts. This chain uses TRBV11-2 with TRBJ2-6; 10 positions agree with TRBD1. Trimming cost V 5 bases and J 3 bases; bases outside gene matches: 10. The CDR3 consists of 18 residues. Germline values: CDR1 SGHAT, CDR2 FQNNGV. DNA of the CDR3: TGTGCCAGCAGCCCGGGGACAGGGGTGTTTTTTGGGGCCAACGTCCTGACTTTC. It translates to CASSPGTGVFFGANVLTF.

This clonotype was seen ten or more times. This sequence joins TRBV5-5 and TRBJ2-5, with a weak D call TRBD2 (6 bases). V gave up 3 bases and J gave up 0 bases, with 15 bases separating them. Per germline, CDR1 SGHKS and CDR2 YYEKEE (reference sequence). This CDR3 is built from 16 residues. CDR3 nucleotide sequence: TGTGCCAGCAGCTCACCGGGACTTATGTACCAAGAGACCCAGTACTTC. As protein: CASSSPGLMYQETQYF.

This clonotype has ten or more counts. This chain uses TRBV27 with TRBJ2-7, with D possibly TRBD1 on 6 matching bases. Germline CDR1 is MNHEY and CDR2 is SMNVEV (reference sequence). The CDR3 runs 15 residues. The germline V and J ends were trimmed by 4 bases and 0 bases, with 13 bases remaining between them. The CDR3 region has the DNA TGTGCCAGCAGTTCCACCGGGACATTCTCCTACGAGCAGTACTTC. Amino acids: CASSSTGTFSYEQYF.

This clonotype was observed many times. The rearrangement joins TRBV7-8 to TRBJ2-7; 9 positions match TRBD2. The germline V gene encodes CDR1 SGHVS and CDR2 FQNEAQ. CDR3 size: 14 residues. The V segment lost 4 bases and the J segment 5 bases; nucleotides outside the gene matches: 6. CDR3 sequence (DNA): TGTGCCAGCAGCTCGGCGGGGGGGGGACACGAGCAGTACTTC. It is translated as CASSSAGGGHEQYF.

In its sample, this clonotype was seen many times. The chain employs TRBV25-1 and TRBJ2-3, with D perhaps matching TRBD2 (5 bases). Looked up from germline, CDR1 is MGHDK and CDR2 is SYGVNS. V dropped 6 bases and J dropped 0 bases, with 13 bases sitting between them. The CDR3 loop spans 15 amino acids. CDR3 region: CASRSRGLSTDTQYF. DNA of the CDR3: TGTGCCAGCAGATCACGGGGTCTCAGCACAGATACGCAGTATTTT.

This clonotype occurred many times. This chain joins TRBV6-6 and TRBJ2-6, with TRBD2 identical over 9 bases. The V segment lost 6 bases and the J segment 3 bases; nucleotides outside the gene matches: 27. Germline CDR1 and CDR2: MNHNY and SVGAGI (reference sequence). The CDR3 length is 23 residues. The chain's CDR3 is CASRPLRWQGNGGRAHGANVLTF. CDR3 bases: TGTGCCAGCAGACCGTTACGTTGGCAGGGAAACGGCGGGAGGGCCCATGGGGCCAACGTCCTGACTTTC.

This clonotype was recorded at least ten times. For the CDR3, the DNA is TGTGCCAGCAGCGTCTCTAGCGGGAGGGGGAACATTCAGTACTTC. Its translation: CASSVSSGRGNIQYF. The chain recombines TRBV9 with TRBJ2-4; 12 positions match TRBD2. J lost 7 bases, V lost 2 bases, and 4 bases had no gene match. Germline CDR1 reads SGDLS; CDR2 reads YYNGEE. The CDR3 consists of 15 residues.

In this sample, this clonotype turned up a few times. V gene TRBV7-9 combines with J gene TRBJ1-1; the match to TRBD1 covers 9 bases. The germline V gene has CDR1 SEHNR and CDR2 FQNEAQ (reference sequence). The ends lost 4 bases at V and 1 base at J; junction bases unmatched: 4. The CDR3 runs 15 residues. The CDR3 loop is CASSYKGQGNTEAFF. The CDR3 DNA follows: TGTGCCAGCAGCTACAAGGGACAGGGGAACACTGAAGCTTTCTTT.

This clonotype has at least ten counts. The J gene is TRBJ2-4, the V gene TRBV27, with 10 bases lining up with TRBD2. The V gene end was trimmed by 3 bases and the J gene end by 7 bases; junction bases not matched to a gene: 6. The CDR3 contains 15 residues. Germline values: CDR1 MNHEY, CDR2 SMNVEV (reference sequence). CDR3 in DNA: TGTGCCAGCAGTTTTAGCGGACTAGCGGCGAACATTCAGTACTTC. Amino acids: CASSFSGLAANIQYF.

V gene TRBV28 combines with J gene TRBJ2-7; 10 bases are shared with TRBD1. Germline V gene sequence: CDR1 MDHEN, CDR2 SYDVKM. The CDR3 runs to 14 residues. J gave up 4 bases and V 6 bases, and 6 bases lay outside the gene matches. CDR3 sequence (DNA): TGTGCCAGCAGAAGACAGGGGGCTCAATACGAGCAGTACTTC. Translation gives CASRRQGAQYEQYF.

This clonotype was counted many times. The chain is built from TRBV20-1 and TRBJ2-1; 9 positions match TRBD2. The ends lost 3 bases at V and 12 bases at J; junction bases unmatched: 12. The CDR3 has 14 residues. Germline-derived CDR1 and CDR2 are DFQATT and SNEGSKA (reference sequence). This CDR3 reads CSARVPGTSSGQFF. Here the CDR3 DNA reads TGCAGTGCTAGGGTACCCGGGACTAGCTCGGGGCAGTTCTTC.

This chain links TRBV2 with TRBJ2-7; 7 bases align to TRBD1. The CDR3 covers 13 residues. The ends lost 8 bases at V and 2 bases at J; junction bases unmatched: 6. Germline V gene data show CDR1 as SNHLY and CDR2 as FYNNEI. CDR3 amino acids: CASWWGQTYEQYF. The CDR3, as DNA: TGTGCCAGCTGGTGGGGACAGACCTACGAGCAGTACTTC.

The table lists this clonotype with many counts. The chain uses TRBV18 and TRBJ2-7, with 7 bases aligning to TRBD1. Germline CDR1 and CDR2: KGHSH and LQKENI. V trimming: 1 base; J trimming: 5 bases; junction bases outside the gene matches: 8. There are 15 residues in the CDR3. CDR3 sequence reads: CASSPRDRVVNEQYF. The CDR3 nucleotides read TGTGCCAGCTCACCACGCGACAGGGTAGTCAACGAGCAGTACTTC.